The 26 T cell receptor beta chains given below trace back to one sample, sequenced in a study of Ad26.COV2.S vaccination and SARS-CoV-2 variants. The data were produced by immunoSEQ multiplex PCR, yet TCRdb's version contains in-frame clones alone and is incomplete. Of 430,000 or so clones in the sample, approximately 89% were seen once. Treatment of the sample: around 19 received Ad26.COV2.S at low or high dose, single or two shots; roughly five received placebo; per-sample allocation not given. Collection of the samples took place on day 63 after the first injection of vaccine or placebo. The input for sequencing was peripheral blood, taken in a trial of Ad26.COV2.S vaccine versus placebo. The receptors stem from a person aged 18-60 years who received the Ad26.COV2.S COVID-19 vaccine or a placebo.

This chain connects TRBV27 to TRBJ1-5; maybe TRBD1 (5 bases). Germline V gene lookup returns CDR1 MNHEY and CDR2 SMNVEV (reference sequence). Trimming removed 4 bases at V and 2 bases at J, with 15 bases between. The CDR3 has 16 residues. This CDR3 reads CASSSGGGGRNQPQHF. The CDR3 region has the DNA TGTGCCAGCAGTTCTGGAGGTGGGGGACGCAATCAGCCCCAGCATTTT.

The CDR3 reads CASSETTDTQYF. CDR3 nucleotides: TGTGCCAGCAGTGAAACCACAGATACGCAGTATTTT. The chain carries TRBV2 and TRBJ2-3; D gene ambiguous. The germline CDR1 and CDR2 sequences are SNHLY and FYNNEI. The length of the CDR3 is 12 residues. V gave up 2 bases and J gave up 2 bases, with 2 bases separating them.

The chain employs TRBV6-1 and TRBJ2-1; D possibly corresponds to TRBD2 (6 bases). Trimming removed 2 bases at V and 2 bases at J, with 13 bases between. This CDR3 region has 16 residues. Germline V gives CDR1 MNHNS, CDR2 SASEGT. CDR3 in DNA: TGTGCCAGCAGTGAACGAGGTGGAGGGACCTACAATGAGCAGTTCTTC. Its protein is CASSERGGGTYNEQFF.

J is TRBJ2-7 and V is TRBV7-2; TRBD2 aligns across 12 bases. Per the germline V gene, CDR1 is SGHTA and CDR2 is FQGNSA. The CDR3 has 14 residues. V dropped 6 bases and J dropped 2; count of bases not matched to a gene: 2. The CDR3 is CASSRTSGTYEQYV. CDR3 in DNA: TGTGCCAGCAGTCGGACTAGCGGGACCTACGAGCAGTACGTC.

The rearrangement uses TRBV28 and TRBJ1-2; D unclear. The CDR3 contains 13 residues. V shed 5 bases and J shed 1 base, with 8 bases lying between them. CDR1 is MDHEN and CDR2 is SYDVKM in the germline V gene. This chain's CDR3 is CASSPHSNYGYTF. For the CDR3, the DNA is TGTGCCAGCAGTCCCCACAGTAACTATGGCTACACCTTC.

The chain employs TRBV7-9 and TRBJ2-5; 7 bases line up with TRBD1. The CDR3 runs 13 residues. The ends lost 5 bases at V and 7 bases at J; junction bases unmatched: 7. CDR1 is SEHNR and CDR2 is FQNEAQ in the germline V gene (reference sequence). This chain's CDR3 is CASSPGQGVTQYF. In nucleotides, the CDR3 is TGTGCCAGCAGCCCCGGGCAGGGGGTGACCCAGTACTTC.

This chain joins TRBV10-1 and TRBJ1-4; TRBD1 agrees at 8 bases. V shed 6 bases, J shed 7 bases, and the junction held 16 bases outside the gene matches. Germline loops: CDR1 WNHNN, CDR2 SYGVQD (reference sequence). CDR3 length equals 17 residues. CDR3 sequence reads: CASRPLESHTGGEKLFF. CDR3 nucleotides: TGCGCCAGCAGACCTCTAGAGTCCCATACAGGGGGTGAAAAACTGTTTTTT.

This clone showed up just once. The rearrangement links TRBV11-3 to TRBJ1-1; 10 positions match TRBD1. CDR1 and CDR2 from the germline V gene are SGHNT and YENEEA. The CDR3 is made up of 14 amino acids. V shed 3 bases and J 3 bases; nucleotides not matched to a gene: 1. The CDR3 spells CASSFGQGDTEAFF. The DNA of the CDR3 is TGTGCCAGCAGCTTTGGACAGGGGGACACTGAAGCTTTCTTT.

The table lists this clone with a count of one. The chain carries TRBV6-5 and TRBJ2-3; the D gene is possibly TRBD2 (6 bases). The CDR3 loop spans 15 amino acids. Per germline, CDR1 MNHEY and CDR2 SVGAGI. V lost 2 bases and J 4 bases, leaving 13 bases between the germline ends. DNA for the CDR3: TGTGCCAGCAGTTACCGACTAGGTATGGCAGATACGCAGTATTTT. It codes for CASSYRLGMADTQYF.

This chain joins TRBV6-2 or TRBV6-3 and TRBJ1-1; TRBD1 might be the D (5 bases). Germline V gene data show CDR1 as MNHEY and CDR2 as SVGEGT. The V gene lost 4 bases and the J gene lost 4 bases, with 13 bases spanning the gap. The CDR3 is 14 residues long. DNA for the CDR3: TGTGCCAGCAGTTGGGGCGCGTGGAGCACTGAAGCTTTCTTT. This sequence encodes CASSWGAWSTEAFF.

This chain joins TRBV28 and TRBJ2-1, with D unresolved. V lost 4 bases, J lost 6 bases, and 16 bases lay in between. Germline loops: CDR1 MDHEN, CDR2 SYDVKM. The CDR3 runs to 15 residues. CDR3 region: CASSSPGVSPNEQFF. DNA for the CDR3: TGTGCCAGCAGTTCCCCCGGCGTATCACCCAATGAGCAGTTCTTC.

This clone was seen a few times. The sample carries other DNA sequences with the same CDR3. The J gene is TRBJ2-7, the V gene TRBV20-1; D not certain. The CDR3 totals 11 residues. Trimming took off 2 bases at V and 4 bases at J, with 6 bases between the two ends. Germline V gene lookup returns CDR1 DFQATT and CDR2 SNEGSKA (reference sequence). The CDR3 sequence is CSARPAYEQYF. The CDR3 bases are TGCAGTGCTAGACCCGCGTACGAGCAGTACTTC.

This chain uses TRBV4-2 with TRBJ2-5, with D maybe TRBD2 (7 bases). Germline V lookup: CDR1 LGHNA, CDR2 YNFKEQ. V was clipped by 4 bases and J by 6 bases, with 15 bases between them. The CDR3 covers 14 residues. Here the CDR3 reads CASSPTAGAKTQYF. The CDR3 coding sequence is TGTGCCAGCAGCCCGACGGCGGGGGCCAAGACCCAGTACTTC.

The CDR3 sequence is CASRRTGRNTIYF. CDR3 DNA: TGTGCCAGCCGGAGGACAGGGAGGAACACCATATATTTT. The V call is TRBV27, the J call TRBJ1-3; 8 bases agree with TRBD1. Germline trimming cut 8 bases from V and 7 bases from J; bases unmatched to any gene: 7. The CDR3 consists of 13 residues. Germline V gives CDR1 MNHEY, CDR2 SMNVEV (reference sequence).

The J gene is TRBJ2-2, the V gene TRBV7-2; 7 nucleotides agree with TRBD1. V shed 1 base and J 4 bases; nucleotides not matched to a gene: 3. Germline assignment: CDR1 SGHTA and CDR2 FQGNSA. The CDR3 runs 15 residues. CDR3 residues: CASSLETGRTGELFF. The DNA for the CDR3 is TGTGCCAGCAGCTTAGAGACAGGGCGCACCGGGGAGCTGTTTTTT.

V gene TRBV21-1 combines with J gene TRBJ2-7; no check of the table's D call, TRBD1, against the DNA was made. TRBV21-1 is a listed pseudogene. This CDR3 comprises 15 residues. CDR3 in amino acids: CASHEDPRATYEQYV. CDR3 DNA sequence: TGTGCCAGCCACGAGGACCCCAGGGCTACCTACGAGCAGTACGTC.

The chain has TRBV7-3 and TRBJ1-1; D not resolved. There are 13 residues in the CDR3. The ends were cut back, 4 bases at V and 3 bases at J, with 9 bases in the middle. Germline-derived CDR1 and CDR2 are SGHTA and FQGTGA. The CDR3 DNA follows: TGTGCCAGCAGCTCGTCAGGCTACACTGAAGCTTTCTTT. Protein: CASSSSGYTEAFF.

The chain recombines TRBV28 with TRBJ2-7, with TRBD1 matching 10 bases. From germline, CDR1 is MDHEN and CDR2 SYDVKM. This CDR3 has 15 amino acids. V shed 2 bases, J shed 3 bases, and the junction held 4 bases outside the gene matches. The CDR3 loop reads CASSLAGQGVYEQYF. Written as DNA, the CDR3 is TGTGCCAGCAGTTTAGCCGGACAGGGGGTCTACGAGCAGTACTTC.

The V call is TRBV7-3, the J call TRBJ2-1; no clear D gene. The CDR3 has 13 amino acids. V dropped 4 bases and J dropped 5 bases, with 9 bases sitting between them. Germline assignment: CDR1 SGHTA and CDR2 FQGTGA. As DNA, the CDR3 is TGTGCCAGCAGCTCAGTCCGGGACAATGAGCAGTTCTTC. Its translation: CASSSVRDNEQFF. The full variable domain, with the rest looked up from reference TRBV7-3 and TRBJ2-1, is GAGVSQTPSNKVTEKGKYVELRCDPISGHTALYWYRQSLGQGPEFLIYFQGTGAADDSGLPNDRFFAVRPEGSVSTLKIQRTERGDSAVYLCASSSVRDNEQFFGPGTRLTVL.

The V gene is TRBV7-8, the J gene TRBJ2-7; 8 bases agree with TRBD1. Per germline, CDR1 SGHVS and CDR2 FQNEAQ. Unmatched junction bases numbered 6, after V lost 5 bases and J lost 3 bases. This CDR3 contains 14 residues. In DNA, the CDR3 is TGTGCCAGCAGCCTGCAGGGGGCAAGCTACGAGCAGTACGTC. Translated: CASSLQGASYEQYV.

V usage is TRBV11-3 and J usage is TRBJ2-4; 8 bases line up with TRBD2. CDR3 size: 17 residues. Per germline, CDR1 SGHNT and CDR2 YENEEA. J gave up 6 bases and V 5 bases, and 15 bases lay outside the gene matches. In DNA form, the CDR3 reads TGTGCCAGCAGCCCAGAGGTTGTAGCCGGGGGGGGAAACATTCAGTACTTC. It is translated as CASSPEVVAGGGNIQYF.

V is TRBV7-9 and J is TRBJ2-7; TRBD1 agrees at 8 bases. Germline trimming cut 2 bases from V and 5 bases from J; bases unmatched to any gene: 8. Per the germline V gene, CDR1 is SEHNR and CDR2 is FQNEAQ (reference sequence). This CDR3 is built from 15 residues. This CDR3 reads CASSLNWPGGDEQYF. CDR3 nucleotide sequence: TGTGCCAGCAGCTTAAATTGGCCAGGGGGCGACGAGCAGTACTTC.

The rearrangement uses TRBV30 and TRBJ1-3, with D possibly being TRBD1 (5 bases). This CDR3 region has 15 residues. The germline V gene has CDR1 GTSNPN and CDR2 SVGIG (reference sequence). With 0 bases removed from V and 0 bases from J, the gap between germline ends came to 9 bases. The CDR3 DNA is TGTGCCTGGAGTGTAGGGGCCTACTCTGGAAACACCATATATTTT. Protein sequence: CAWSVGAYSGNTIYF. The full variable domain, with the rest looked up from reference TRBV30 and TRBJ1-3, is SQTIHQWPATLVQPVGSPLSLECTVEGTSNPNLYWYRQAAGRGLQLLFYSVGIGQISSEVPQNLSASRPQDRQFILSSKKLLLSDSGFYLCAWSVGAYSGNTIYFGEGSWLTVV.

Written as DNA, the CDR3 is TGTGCCAGCAGCCAAAGGCAGGATAGCACAGATACGCAGTATTTT. This gives the protein CASSQRQDSTDTQYF. The rearrangement links TRBV7-6 to TRBJ2-3; D not certain. The CDR3 runs 15 residues. V shed 5 bases and J shed 0 bases, with 12 bases lying between them. Germline lookup yields CDR1 SGHVS and CDR2 FNYEAQ.

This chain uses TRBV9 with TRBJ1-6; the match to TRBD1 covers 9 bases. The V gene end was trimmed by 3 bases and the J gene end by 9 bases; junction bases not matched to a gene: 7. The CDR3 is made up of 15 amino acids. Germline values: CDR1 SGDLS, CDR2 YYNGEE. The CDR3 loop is CASSGGQGRSSPLHF. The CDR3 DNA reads TGTGCCAGCAGCGGGGGACAGGGAAGAAGTTCACCCCTCCACTTT. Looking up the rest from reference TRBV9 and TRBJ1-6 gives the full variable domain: DSGVTQTPKHLITATGQRVTLRCSPRSGDLSVYWYQQSLDQGLQFLIQYYNGEERAKGNILERFSAQQFPDLHSELNLSSLELGDSALYFCASSGGQGRSSPLHFGNGTRLTVT.

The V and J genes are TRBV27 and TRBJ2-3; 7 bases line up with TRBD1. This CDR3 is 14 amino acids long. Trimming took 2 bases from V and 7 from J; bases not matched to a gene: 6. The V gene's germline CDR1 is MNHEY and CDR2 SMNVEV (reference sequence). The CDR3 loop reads CASSLRQGVNTQYF. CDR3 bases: TGTGCCAGCAGTTTAAGACAGGGTGTAAATACGCAGTATTTT.